Below, 22 T cell receptor beta chains from the same sample are listed, as sequenced in a study of blood T cell repertoires in COVID-19. The table came from immunoSEQ multiplex PCR; TCRdb's copy has only in-frame clones and leaves some out. The sample shows over 150,000 clones, about 80% of them seen only once. The source material was peripheral blood. These receptors all come from a woman aged 55-75 years with COVID-19, enrolled during active disease.

The chain uses TRBV5-6 and TRBJ1-1, with D perhaps TRBD1 (5 bases). Germline V lookup: CDR1 SGHDT, CDR2 YYEEEE. The CDR3 spans 16 residues. Between the trimmed V and J ends, which lost 4 bases and 0 bases, there was a span of 16 bases. CDR3 sequence reads: CASSHILRGLNTEAFF. Here the CDR3 DNA reads TGTGCCAGCAGCCACATACTAAGGGGCTTGAACACTGAAGCTTTCTTT.

Comment on this clone: The sample contains more than one DNA sequence encoding this CDR3. The gene calls are TRBV6-5 and TRBJ1-1; D gene ambiguous. The germline V gene has CDR1 MNHEY and CDR2 SVGAGI. The CDR3 sequence is 14 residues long. The ends were cut back, 0 bases at V and 1 base at J, with 6 bases in the middle. CDR3: CASSYSTANTEAFF. The CDR3 DNA reads TGTGCCAGCAGTTACTCAACAGCGAACACTGAAGCTTTCTTT.

This chain uses TRBV5-6 with TRBJ1-2; no firm D call. Germline CDR1 SGHDT, CDR2 YYEEEE. V dropped 0 bases and J dropped 3 bases, with 9 bases sitting between them. This CDR3 contains 14 residues. The CDR3 coding sequence is TGTGCCAGCAGCTTGGGGGAGGAATACTATGGCTACACCTTC. Its protein is CASSLGEEYYGYTF.

The chain couples TRBV19 to TRBJ2-2; 9 bases map to TRBD1. Unmatched junction bases numbered 5, after V lost 4 bases and J lost 5 bases. CDR1 and CDR2 (germline): LNHDA, SQIVND (reference sequence). CDR3 length equals 15 residues. CDR3 sequence: CASSTGTGWTGELFF. The CDR3 DNA reads as TGTGCCAGTAGTACCGGGACAGGGTGGACCGGGGAGCTGTTTTTT.

DNA of the CDR3: TGTGCCAGCAGCTTAGGGGCCTCGTGGGGCAATCAGCCCCAGCATTTT. It yields the protein CASSLGASWGNQPQHF. The genes are TRBV7-2 and TRBJ1-5; D remains ambiguous. Germline-derived CDR1 and CDR2 are SGHTA and FQGNSA. Trimming shortened V by 1 base and J by 2 bases, and 12 bases separated the two germline ends. This CDR3 has 16 residues.

This clone showed up just a few times. The genes are TRBV9 and TRBJ2-1, with 9 bases matching TRBD2. With V trimmed by 0 bases and J by 5 bases, 6 bases remained unmatched. The CDR3 is 16 amino acids. Germline V gene lookup returns CDR1 SGDLS and CDR2 YYNGEE. The CDR3 region is CASSVASSGANNEQFF. CDR3 coding DNA: TGTGCCAGCAGCGTAGCTTCTAGCGGGGCTAACAATGAGCAGTTCTTC.

This sequence joins TRBV2 and TRBJ2-1; possible D gene TRBD2, 7 bases. The germline V gene has CDR1 SNHLY and CDR2 FYNNEI. CDR3 size: 15 residues. V was clipped by 7 bases and J by 4 bases, with 17 bases between them. The chain's CDR3 is CASTGGRDKYNEQFF. The CDR3 nucleotides read TGTGCCAGCACGGGGGGCCGGGACAAATACAATGAGCAGTTCTTC.

This chain links TRBV6-5 with TRBJ2-5; TRBD1 is a possible D gene (6 bases). This CDR3 is 14 amino acids long. V was pared by 6 bases and J by 7 bases, with 18 bases between. CDR1 is MNHEY, CDR2 SVGAGI, per germline. The CDR3 sequence is CASSSQTGVGTQYF. The CDR3 DNA reads TGTGCCAGCAGCTCTCAGACAGGCGTGGGGACCCAGTACTTC.

This sequence joins TRBV10-3 and TRBJ2-3; 8 bases match TRBD2. The CDR3 totals 16 residues. J lost 3 bases, V lost 2 bases, and 7 bases had no gene match. The germline V gene encodes CDR1 ENHRY and CDR2 SYGVKD. For the CDR3, the DNA is TGTGCCATCAGTGAGGCGAGCGGGGGCGGAACAGATACGCAGTATTTT. Its protein is CAISEASGGGTDTQYF.

The chain employs TRBV10-2 and TRBJ2-2, with 11 positions matching TRBD1. After removal of 5 bases from V and 4 bases from J, the junction contained 6 bases not matched to a gene. The CDR3 is made up of 16 amino acids. Germline CDR1 is WSHSY and CDR2 is SAAADI. In DNA form, the CDR3 reads TGCGCCAGCAGTATACCGGGACAGGGGGTCACCGGGGAGCTGTTTTTT. Translation gives CASSIPGQGVTGELFF.

This chain uses TRBV13 with TRBJ2-5, with D possibly being TRBD1 (6 bases). Looked up from germline, CDR1 is PRHDT and CDR2 is FYEKMQ (reference sequence). This CDR3 is built from 14 residues. Trimming took 4 bases from V and 1 from J, leaving 10 bases between them. CDR3 sequence (DNA): TGTGCCAGCAGCTGGAGGACAGTCCAAGAGACCCAGTACTTC. Residues: CASSWRTVQETQYF.

The chain joins TRBV18 to TRBJ1-1, with D possibly being TRBD1 (5 bases). V lost 2 bases, J lost 7 bases, and 11 bases lay in between. CDR3 size: 13 residues. Per germline, CDR1 KGHSH and CDR2 LQKENI. CDR3 residues: CASSPLGRGEAFF. The CDR3 region has the DNA TGTGCCAGCTCACCATTGGGGAGGGGTGAAGCTTTCTTT. The full variable domain, its missing parts supplied by reference TRBV18 and TRBJ1-1, is NAGVMQNPRHLVRRRGQEARLRCSPMKGHSHVYWYRQLPEEGLKFMVYLQKENIIDESGMPKERFSAEFPKEGPSILRIQQVVRGDSAAYFCASSPLGRGEAFFGQGTRLTVV.

The chain uses TRBV25-1 and TRBJ1-3; D gene ambiguous. Trimming took off 5 bases at V and 2 bases at J, with 13 bases between the two ends. This CDR3 region has 15 residues. Germline V lookup: CDR1 MGHDK, CDR2 SYGVNS. The CDR3: CASSLRGGAGNTIYF. The CDR3 nucleotides are TGTGCCAGCAGTCTCCGAGGCGGAGCTGGAAACACCATATATTTT.

This clone was detected only once. The CDR3, as DNA: TGCACTCTGAAACGGGGAGATACGCAGTATTTT. Its protein product is CTLKRGDTQYF. V and J are TRBV29-1 and TRBJ2-3; possible D gene TRBD2, 5 bases. The CDR3 spans 11 residues. Per germline, CDR1 SQVTM and CDR2 ANQGSEA.

The chain links TRBV5-1 to TRBJ1-4; 12 nucleotides align to TRBD1. Germline V CDR1 and CDR2: SGHRS, YFSETQ. J gave up 8 bases and V 2 bases, and 4 bases lay outside the gene matches. This CDR3 spans 15 amino acids. CDR3 DNA sequence: TGCGCCAGCAGCTTCGACGGGACAGGGGGCGAAAAACTGTTTTTT. It is translated as CASSFDGTGGEKLFF.

The V and J genes are TRBV12-5 and TRBJ2-7, with D perhaps TRBD2 (6 bases). This CDR3 contains 13 residues. Germline V gene sequence: CDR1 LGHNT, CDR2 FRNRAP. The ends were cut back, 8 bases at V and 6 bases at J, with 17 bases in the middle. Here the CDR3 DNA reads TGTGCTAGTTCTACAGGCGGGGTAGGCGAGCAGTACTTC. Protein product: CASSTGGVGEQYF. Variable domain in full (rest from reference TRBV12-5 and TRBJ2-7): DARVTQTPRHKVTEMGQEVTMRCQPILGHNTVFWYRQTMMQGLELLAYFRNRAPLDDSGMPKDRFSAEMPDATLATLKIQPSEPRDSAVYFCASSTGGVGEQYFGPGTRLTVT.

Comments on this clone: One junction end disagrees with the germline gene, perhaps due to a read error. CDR3 in DNA: TGTGCCAGCAGCATAGATCCAGGGGGCATCACTGAAGCTTTCTTT. This encodes CASSIDPGGITEAFF. The V and J genes are TRBV11-2 and TRBJ1-1; 8 nucleotides match TRBD1. CDR1 SGHAT and CDR2 FQNNGV come from the germline V gene. The CDR3 is 15 residues long. Full variable domain (remainder filled in from reference TRBV11-2 and TRBJ1-1): EAGVAQSPRYKIIEKRQSVAFWCNPISGHATLYWYQQILGQGPKLLIQFQNNGVVDDSQLPKDRFSAERLKGVDSTLKIQPAKLEDSAVYLCASSIDPGGITEAFFGQGTRLTVV.

The chain combines TRBV7-2 with TRBJ2-3; 9 bases fit TRBD1. CDR1 and CDR2 from the germline V gene are SGHTA and FQGNSA. V was clipped by 1 base and J by 6 bases; unmatched bases: 5. The CDR3 is 15 residues long. The CDR3 nucleotides read TGTGCCAGCAGCTTAGGGGACAGGGTCCGGGATACGCAGTATTTT. It yields the protein CASSLGDRVRDTQYF.

V and J are TRBV4-2 and TRBJ2-5; 15 bases are a match to TRBD2. Germline CDR1 is LGHNA and CDR2 is YNFKEQ. The J segment lost 5 bases and the V segment lost 1 base, leaving 5 bases of the junction unmatched. This CDR3 comprises 17 residues. The CDR3 DNA sequence: TGTGCCAGCAGCCAAGGGACTAGCGGGGGGGCCGGGGAGACCCAGTACTTC. It specifies CASSQGTSGGAGETQYF.

This chain joins TRBV19 and TRBJ1-6; D gene ambiguous. V was trimmed by 7 bases and J by 14 bases, leaving 18 bases between them. This CDR3 has 13 residues. CDR1 and CDR2 (germline): LNHDA, SQIVND (reference sequence). CDR3 amino acids: CASTDTPSKALHF. DNA of the CDR3: TGTGCCAGTACCGACACCCCCTCGAAGGCCCTCCACTTT.

CDR3 in amino acids: CASSPTPAGVQETQYF. DNA of the CDR3: TGTGCCAGCAGTCCAACCCCAGCGGGAGTCCAAGAGACCCAGTACTTC. This chain uses TRBV27 with TRBJ2-5; 8 bases agree with TRBD2. The V and J ends lost 5 bases and 1 base, in that order; junction bases with no gene match: 9. This CDR3 has 16 amino acids. The germline V gene encodes CDR1 MNHEY and CDR2 SMNVEV (reference sequence).

This chain connects TRBV6-6 to TRBJ2-7; 11 bases fit TRBD1. Germline assignment: CDR1 MNHNY and CDR2 SVGAGI (reference sequence). There are 14 residues in the CDR3. The ends lost 6 bases at V and 2 bases at J; junction bases unmatched: 3. CDR3 DNA: TGTGCCAGCAGCCGGACAGGGGGCGCCTACGAGCAGTACGTC. Residues: CASSRTGGAYEQYV.